The subject of this entry is one T cell receptor beta chain. This sample stems from a study of blood T cell repertoires in COVID-19. Sequencing was performed with immunoSEQ multiplex PCR; in TCRdb, only in-frame clones are kept and a portion is missing. The sample lists around 200,000 clones; 65% to 90% were seen once. This CDR3 contains 15 residues. The source is a woman aged 25 to 45 who had been exposed to COVID-19. Input material: PBMCs or T cells enriched from blood (not recorded which). This sequence joins TRBV21-1 and TRBJ1-5; TRBD1 is the table's D call, not checked against the DNA. TRBV21-1 is recorded as a pseudogene. CDR3 in amino acids: CASSKEGDSNQPQHF. In DNA form, the CDR3 reads TGTGCCAGCAGCAAAGAAGGGGATAGCAATCAGCCCCAGCATTTT.